The clone carrying this TCR beta chain appeared once. The data derive from a study of OX40 agonist ivuxolimab in advanced cancers. At the level of the study: A male proportion of under 90% was recorded, with mean age about 54 years and range about 23 to 90. Of the participants, approximately 40% had some prior anti-PD-1, anti-PD-L1 or anti-CTLA-4 therapy, which was allowed.

Blood got drawn at baseline, again on cycle 4 day 1, and then on cycle 7 day 1. The CDR3 sequence is 14 residues long. Germline values: CDR1 LNHNV, CDR2 YYDKDF (reference sequence). V was cut by 0 bases and J by 4 bases, with 4 bases left in between. The repertoire was sequenced with immunoSEQ multiplex PCR; TCRdb's copy has only in-frame clones and lacks some. The data show around 140,000 clones, about 93% seen once. V gene TRBV15 combines with J gene TRBJ1-6; D ambiguous. The material sequenced was CD4+ or CD8+ T cells sorted from blood, taken in a trial of the OX40 agonist ivuxolimab. The receptor was derived from an adult with an advanced solid tumor such as melanoma, head and neck, liver or kidney cancer. In DNA form, the CDR3 reads TGTGCCACCAGCAGAGAGGGGTATAATTCACCCCTCCACTTT. Residues: CATSREGYNSPLHF.